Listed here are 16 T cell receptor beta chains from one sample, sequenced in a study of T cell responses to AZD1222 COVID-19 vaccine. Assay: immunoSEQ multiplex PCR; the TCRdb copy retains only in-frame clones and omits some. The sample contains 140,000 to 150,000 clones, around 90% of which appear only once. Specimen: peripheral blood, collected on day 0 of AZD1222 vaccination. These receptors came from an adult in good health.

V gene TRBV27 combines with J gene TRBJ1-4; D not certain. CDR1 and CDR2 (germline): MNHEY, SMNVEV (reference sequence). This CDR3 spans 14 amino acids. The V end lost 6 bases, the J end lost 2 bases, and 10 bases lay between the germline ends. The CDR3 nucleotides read TGTGCCAGCAGCTTAGTGGGGACTAATGAAAAACTGTTTTTT. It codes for CASSLVGTNEKLFF.

CDR3: CASSQQETQYF. The CDR3 nucleotides are TGTGCCAGCAGTCAACAAGAGACCCAGTACTTC. This chain links TRBV12-3 or TRBV12-4 with TRBJ2-5; D is uncertain. CDR3 length: 11 amino acids. V was clipped by 5 bases and J by 2 bases, with 3 bases between them.

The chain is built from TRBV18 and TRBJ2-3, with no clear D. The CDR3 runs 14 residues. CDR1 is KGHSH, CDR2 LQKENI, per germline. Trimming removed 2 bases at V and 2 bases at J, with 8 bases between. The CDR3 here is CASSPTGLTDTQYF. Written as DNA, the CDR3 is TGTGCCAGCTCACCAACCGGGCTCACAGATACGCAGTATTTT.

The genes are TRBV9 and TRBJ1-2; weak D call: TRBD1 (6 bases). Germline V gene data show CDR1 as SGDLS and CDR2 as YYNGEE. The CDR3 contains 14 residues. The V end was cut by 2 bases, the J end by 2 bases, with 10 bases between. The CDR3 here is CASSVEGGNYGYTF. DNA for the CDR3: TGTGCCAGCAGCGTTGAGGGGGGAAACTATGGCTACACCTTC. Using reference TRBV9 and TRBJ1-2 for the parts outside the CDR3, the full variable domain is DSGVTQTPKHLITATGQRVTLRCSPRSGDLSVYWYQQSLDQGLQFLIQYYNGEERAKGNILERFSAQQFPDLHSELNLSSLELGDSALYFCASSVEGGNYGYTFGSGTRLTVV.

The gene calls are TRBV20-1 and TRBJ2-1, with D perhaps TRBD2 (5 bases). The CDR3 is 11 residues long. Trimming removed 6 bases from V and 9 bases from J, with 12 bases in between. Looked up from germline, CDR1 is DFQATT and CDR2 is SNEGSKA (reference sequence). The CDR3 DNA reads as TGCAGTGCCCTTACTAGAATTGAGCAGTTCTTC. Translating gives CSALTRIEQFF.

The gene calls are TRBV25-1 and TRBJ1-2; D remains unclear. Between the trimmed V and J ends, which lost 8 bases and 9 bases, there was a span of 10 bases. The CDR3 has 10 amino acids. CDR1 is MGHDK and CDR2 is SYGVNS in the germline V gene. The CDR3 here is CASYESSYTF. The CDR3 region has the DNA TGTGCCAGCTACGAATCTAGCTACACCTTC.

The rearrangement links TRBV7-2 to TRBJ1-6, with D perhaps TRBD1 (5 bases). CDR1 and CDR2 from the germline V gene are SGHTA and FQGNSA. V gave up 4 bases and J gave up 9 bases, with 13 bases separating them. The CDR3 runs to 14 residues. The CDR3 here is CASSSYGQGSPLHF. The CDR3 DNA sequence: TGTGCCAGCAGCTCCTACGGTCAGGGTTCACCCCTCCACTTT.

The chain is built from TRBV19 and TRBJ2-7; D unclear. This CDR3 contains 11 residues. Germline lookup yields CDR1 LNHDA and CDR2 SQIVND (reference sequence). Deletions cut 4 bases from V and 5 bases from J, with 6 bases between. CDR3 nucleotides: TGTGCCAGTAGTACCCAGAACGAGCAGTACTTC. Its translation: CASSTQNEQYF.

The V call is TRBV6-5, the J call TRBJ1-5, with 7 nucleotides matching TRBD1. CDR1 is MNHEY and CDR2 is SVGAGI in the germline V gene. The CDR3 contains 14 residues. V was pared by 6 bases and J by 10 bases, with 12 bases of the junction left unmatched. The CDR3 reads CASRGQTLAGPQHF. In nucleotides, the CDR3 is TGTGCCAGCAGGGGACAGACCTTAGCAGGACCCCAGCATTTT.

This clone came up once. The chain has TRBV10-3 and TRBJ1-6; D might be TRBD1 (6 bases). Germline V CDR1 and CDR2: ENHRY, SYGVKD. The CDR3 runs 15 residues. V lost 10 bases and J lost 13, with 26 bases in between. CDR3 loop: CATRVGGQGMVPLHF. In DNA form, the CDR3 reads TGTGCCACCCGAGTGGGGGGGCAGGGAATGGTCCCCCTCCACTTT.

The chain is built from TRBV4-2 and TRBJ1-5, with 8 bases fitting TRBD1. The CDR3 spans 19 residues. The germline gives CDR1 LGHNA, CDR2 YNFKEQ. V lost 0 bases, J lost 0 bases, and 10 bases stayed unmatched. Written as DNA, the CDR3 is TGTGCCAGCAGCCAAGATGAGACAGGGGCGGAATATAGCAATCAGCCCCAGCATTTT. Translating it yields CASSQDETGAEYSNQPQHF.

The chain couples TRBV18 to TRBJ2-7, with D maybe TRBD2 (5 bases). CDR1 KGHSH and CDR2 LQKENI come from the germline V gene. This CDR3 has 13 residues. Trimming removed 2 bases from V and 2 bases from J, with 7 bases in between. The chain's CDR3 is CASSPSGTYEQYF. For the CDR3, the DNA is TGTGCCAGCTCACCAAGCGGCACCTACGAGCAGTACTTC.

CDR3 DNA sequence: TGTGCCAGCAGCCCCCGACCCGGCGGGGAGCTGTTTTTT. This gives the protein CASSPRPGGELFF. This chain joins TRBV5-6 and TRBJ2-2; D remains unclear. Deletions cut 4 bases from V and 7 bases from J, with 11 bases between. CDR1 and CDR2 from the germline V gene are SGHDT and YYEEEE. The CDR3 is made up of 13 amino acids.

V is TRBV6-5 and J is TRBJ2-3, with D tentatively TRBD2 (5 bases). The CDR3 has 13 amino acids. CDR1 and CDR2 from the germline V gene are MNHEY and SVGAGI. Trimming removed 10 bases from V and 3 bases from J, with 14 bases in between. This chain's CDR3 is CATQTPGTDTQYF. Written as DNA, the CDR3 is TGTGCCACCCAGACTCCGGGGACAGATACGCAGTATTTT.

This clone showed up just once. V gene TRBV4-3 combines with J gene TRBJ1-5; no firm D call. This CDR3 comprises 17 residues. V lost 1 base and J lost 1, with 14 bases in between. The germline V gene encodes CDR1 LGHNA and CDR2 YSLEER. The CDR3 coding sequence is TGCGCCAGCAGCCAAGCCCCTTACGGCGGCAGCAATCAGCCCCAGCATTTT. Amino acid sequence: CASSQAPYGGSNQPQHF.

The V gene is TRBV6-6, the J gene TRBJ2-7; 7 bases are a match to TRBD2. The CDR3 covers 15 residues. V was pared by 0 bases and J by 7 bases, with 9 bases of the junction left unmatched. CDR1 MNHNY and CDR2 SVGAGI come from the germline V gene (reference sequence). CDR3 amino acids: CASSYSSGTPREQYF. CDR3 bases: TGTGCCAGCAGTTACTCCAGCGGGACCCCTCGTGAGCAGTACTTC.